Following are 10 T cell receptor beta chains from one sample sequenced in a study of blood T cell repertoires in COVID-19. Sequencing was performed with immunoSEQ multiplex PCR; in TCRdb, only in-frame clones are kept and a portion is missing. The data contain around 280,000 clones, approximately 86% of them singletons. Sequencing was done on a sample of peripheral blood. The receptors were sampled from a woman aged 50 to 60 with active or convalescent COVID-19.

The rearrangement links TRBV2 to TRBJ1-2, with D perhaps matching TRBD1 (5 bases). Looked up from germline, CDR1 is SNHLY and CDR2 is FYNNEI. The CDR3 loop spans 15 amino acids. V was trimmed by 2 bases and J by 0 bases, leaving 10 bases between them. CDR3 sequence: CASSERQGANYGYTF. CDR3 coding DNA: TGTGCCAGCAGTGAAAGGCAGGGCGCTAACTATGGCTACACCTTC.

This chain links TRBV18 with TRBJ2-1, with 9 bases that match TRBD2. There are 16 residues in the CDR3. Germline-derived CDR1 and CDR2 are KGHSH and LQKENI. V dropped 4 bases and J dropped 4; count of bases not matched to a gene: 8. CDR3 protein: CASSLAASGNYNEQFF. CDR3 DNA: TGTGCCAGCTCACTAGCGGCTAGCGGGAATTACAATGAGCAGTTCTTC.

The rearrangement uses TRBV15 and TRBJ2-1, with 12 bases identical to TRBD2. The CDR3 runs to 20 residues. Per the germline V gene, CDR1 is LNHNV and CDR2 is YYDKDF (reference sequence). The ends lost 0 bases at V and 7 bases at J; junction bases unmatched: 16. CDR3 sequence reads: CATSRDLGLAGRTRANEQFF. CDR3 nucleotides: TGTGCCACCAGCAGAGATCTGGGACTAGCGGGCAGAACGCGAGCAAATGAGCAGTTCTTC.

The chain combines TRBV7-9 with TRBJ2-2, with 8 bases identical to TRBD2. V lost 5 bases, J lost 7 bases, and 6 bases stayed unmatched. The CDR3 contains 14 residues. The germline CDR1 and CDR2 sequences are SEHNR and FQNEAQ (reference sequence). CDR3 loop: CASSPGTRNGELFF. The CDR3 nucleotides read TGTGCCAGCAGCCCCGGGACTAGGAACGGGGAGCTGTTTTTT.

This clone has more than one count but fewer than ten. The V gene is TRBV5-4, the J gene TRBJ1-2; 12 bases fit TRBD1. This CDR3 region has 15 residues. Germline V gene sequence: CDR1 SGHNT, CDR2 YYREEE (reference sequence). Unmatched junction bases numbered 8, after V lost 4 bases and J lost 7 bases. This CDR3 reads CASSIRDRGPRGYTF. The CDR3 nucleotides are TGTGCCAGCAGCATCCGGGACAGGGGGCCTCGTGGCTACACCTTC.

A remark on this clone: Other nucleotide sequences from this sample produce the same CDR3. The chain carries TRBV9 and TRBJ2-7; TRBD2 agrees at 11 bases. V lost 3 bases, J lost 0 bases, and 5 bases stayed unmatched. Per germline, CDR1 SGDLS and CDR2 YYNGEE. The CDR3 is 16 residues long. The CDR3 sequence is CASSDGTSGSSYEQYF. Written as DNA, the CDR3 is TGTGCCAGCAGCGACGGGACTAGCGGTAGCTCCTACGAGCAGTACTTC. Full variable domain (remainder filled in from reference TRBV9 and TRBJ2-7): DSGVTQTPKHLITATGQRVTLRCSPRSGDLSVYWYQQSLDQGLQFLIQYYNGEERAKGNILERFSAQQFPDLHSELNLSSLELGDSALYFCASSDGTSGSSYEQYFGPGTRLTVT.

The rearrangement uses TRBV5-1 and TRBJ1-2; D is perhaps TRBD1 (6 bases). Trimming stripped 2 bases from V and 6 bases from J, with 11 bases between. CDR3 size: 13 residues. The V gene's germline CDR1 is SGHRS and CDR2 YFSETQ. The CDR3 DNA follows: TGCGCCAGCAGCTTCACGGACAGCGATGGCTACACCTTC. Residues: CASSFTDSDGYTF.

The chain links TRBV6-1 to TRBJ2-7, with 10 bases fitting TRBD1. CDR1 and CDR2 (germline): MNHNS, SASEGT. The CDR3 sequence is 16 residues long. Trimming cost V 1 base and J 4 bases; bases outside gene matches: 7. The CDR3 spells CASSEGSGQGGYEQYF. CDR3 coding DNA: TGTGCCAGCAGTGAAGGCTCCGGACAGGGGGGATACGAGCAGTACTTC.

CDR3 bases: TGTGCCAGCAGTGAAGCTTGGGGACACGAACAGCCCCAGCATTTT. The encoded protein is CASSEAWGHEQPQHF. The chain joins TRBV2 to TRBJ1-5; D perhaps matches TRBD1 (6 bases). This CDR3 comprises 15 residues. CDR1 and CDR2 from the germline V gene are SNHLY and FYNNEI. V was cut by 0 bases and J by 7 bases, with 13 bases left in between.

This rearrangement joins TRBV12-3 or TRBV12-4 to TRBJ1-1; the D is unclear. Trimming took off 6 bases at V and 5 bases at J, with 10 bases between the two ends. This CDR3 is built from 12 residues. CDR3 sequence reads: CASRLWRTEAFF. In nucleotides, the CDR3 is TGTGCCAGCAGACTTTGGCGGACTGAAGCTTTCTTT.